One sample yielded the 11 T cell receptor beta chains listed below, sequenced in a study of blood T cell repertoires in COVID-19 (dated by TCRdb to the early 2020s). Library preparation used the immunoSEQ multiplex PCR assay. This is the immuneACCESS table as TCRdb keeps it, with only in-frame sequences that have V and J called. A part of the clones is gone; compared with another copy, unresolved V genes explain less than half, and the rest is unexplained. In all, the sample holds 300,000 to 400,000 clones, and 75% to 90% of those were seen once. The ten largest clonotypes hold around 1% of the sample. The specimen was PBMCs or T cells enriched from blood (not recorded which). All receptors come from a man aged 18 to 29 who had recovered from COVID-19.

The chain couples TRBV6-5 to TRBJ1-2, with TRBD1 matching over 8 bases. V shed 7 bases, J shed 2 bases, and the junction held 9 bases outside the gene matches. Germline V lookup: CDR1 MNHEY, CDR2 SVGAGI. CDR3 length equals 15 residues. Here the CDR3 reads CASKLSRGLNYGYTF. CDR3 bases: TGTGCCAGCAAGCTTTCCAGGGGGCTAAACTATGGCTACACCTTC.

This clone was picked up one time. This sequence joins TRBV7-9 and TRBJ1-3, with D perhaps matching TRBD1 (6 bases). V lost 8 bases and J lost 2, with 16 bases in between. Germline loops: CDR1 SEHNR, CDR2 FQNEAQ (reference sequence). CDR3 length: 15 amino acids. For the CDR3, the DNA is TGTGCCAGCCGGCAAGCGGCAGGGGCTGGAAACACCATATATTTT. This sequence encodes CASRQAAGAGNTIYF.

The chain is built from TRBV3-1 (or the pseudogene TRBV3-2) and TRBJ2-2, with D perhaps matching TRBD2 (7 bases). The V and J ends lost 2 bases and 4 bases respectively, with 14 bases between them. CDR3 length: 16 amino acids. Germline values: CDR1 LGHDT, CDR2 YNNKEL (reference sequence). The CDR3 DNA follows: TGTGCCAGCAGCCAACCGGGGGGCTTCGGCACCGGGGAGCTGTTTTTT. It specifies CASSQPGGFGTGELFF.

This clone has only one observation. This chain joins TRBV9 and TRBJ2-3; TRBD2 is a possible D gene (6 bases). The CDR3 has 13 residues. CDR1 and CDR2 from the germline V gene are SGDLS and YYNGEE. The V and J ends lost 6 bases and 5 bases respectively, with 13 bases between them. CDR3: CASNGDGGDTQYF. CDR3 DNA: TGTGCCAGCAACGGGGACGGGGGAGATACGCAGTATTTT.

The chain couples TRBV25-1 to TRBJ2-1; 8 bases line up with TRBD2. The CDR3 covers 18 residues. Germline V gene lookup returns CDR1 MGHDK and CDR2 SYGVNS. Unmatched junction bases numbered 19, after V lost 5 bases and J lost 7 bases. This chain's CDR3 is CASSHPPTSATVMNEQFF. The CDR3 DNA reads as TGTGCCAGCAGTCACCCTCCGACTAGCGCGACAGTCATGAATGAGCAGTTCTTC.

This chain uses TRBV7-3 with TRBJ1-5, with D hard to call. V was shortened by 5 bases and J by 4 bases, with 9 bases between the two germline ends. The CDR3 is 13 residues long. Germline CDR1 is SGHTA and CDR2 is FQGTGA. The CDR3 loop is CASSSNNNQPQHF. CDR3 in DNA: TGTGCCAGCAGCAGCAATAATAATCAGCCCCAGCATTTT.

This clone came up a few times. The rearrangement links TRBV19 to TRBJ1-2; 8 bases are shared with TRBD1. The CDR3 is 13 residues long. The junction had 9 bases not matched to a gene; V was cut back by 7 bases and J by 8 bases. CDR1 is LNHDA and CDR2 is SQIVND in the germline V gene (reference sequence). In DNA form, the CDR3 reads TGTGCCAGTACTCCGGACAGGGCTGGGGGCTACACCTTC. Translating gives CASTPDRAGGYTF.

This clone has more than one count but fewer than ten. CDR3 coding DNA: TGTGCCACCAGCAGGGGGCCCCTTTTAGCCGGGGAGCTGTTTTTT. Encoded protein: CATSRGPLLAGELFF. This chain connects TRBV15 to TRBJ2-2; maybe TRBD1 (5 bases). The CDR3 length is 15 residues. Germline lookup yields CDR1 LNHNV and CDR2 YYDKDF (reference sequence). Trimming left V 3 bases short and J 6 bases short, with 14 bases between.

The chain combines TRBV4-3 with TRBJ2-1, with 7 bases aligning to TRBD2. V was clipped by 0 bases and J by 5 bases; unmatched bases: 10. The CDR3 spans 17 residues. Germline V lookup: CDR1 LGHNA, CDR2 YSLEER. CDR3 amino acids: CASSQEYPSGTNNEQFF. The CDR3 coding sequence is TGCGCCAGCAGCCAAGAATACCCAAGCGGGACTAACAATGAGCAGTTCTTC.

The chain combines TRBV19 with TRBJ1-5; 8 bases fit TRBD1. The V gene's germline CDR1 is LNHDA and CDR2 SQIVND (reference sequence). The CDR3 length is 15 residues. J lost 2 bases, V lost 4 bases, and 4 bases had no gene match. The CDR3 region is CASSTGGRGNQPQHF. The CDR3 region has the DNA TGTGCCAGTAGTACAGGGGGCCGGGGCAATCAGCCCCAGCATTTT.

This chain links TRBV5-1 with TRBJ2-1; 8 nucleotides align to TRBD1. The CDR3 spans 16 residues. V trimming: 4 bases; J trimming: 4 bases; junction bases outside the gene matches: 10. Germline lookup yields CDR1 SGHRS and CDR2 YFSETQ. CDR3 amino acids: CASSPGQGASYNEQFF. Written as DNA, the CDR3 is TGCGCCAGCAGCCCTGGGCAGGGGGCATCTTACAATGAGCAGTTCTTC. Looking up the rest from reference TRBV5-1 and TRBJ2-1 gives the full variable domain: KAGVTQTPRYLIKTRGQQVTLSCSPISGHRSVSWYQQTPGQGLQFLFEYFSETQRNKGNFPGRFSGRQFSNSRSEMNVSTLELGDSALYLCASSPGQGASYNEQFFGPGTRLTVL.